This T cell receptor beta chain stems from a study of breast tumors, draining lymph nodes, adjacent tissues. TCRdb independently ran MiXCR on the multiplex PCR reads; one entry per CDR3 protein. This sample yields approximately 210,000 distinct CDR3 sequences, of which roughly 30% are seen a single time; 1.4% belongs to the top ten. The germline CDR1 and CDR2 sequences are LNHDA and SQIVND (reference sequence). This CDR3 has 13 residues. Breast cancer patients provided tissue from their axillary draining lymph nodes. This clonotype originated in a female donor with breast cancer. Some clones in this sample may be carry-over from other donors' samples. The chain recombines TRBV19 with TRBJ2-7; D possibly corresponds to TRBD1 (5 bases). Sequencing was performed on axillary lymph node tissue. The DNA for the CDR3 is TGTGCTGGTAGTATGGGTAGGGGATACGAGCAGTACTTC. Its translation: CAGSMGRGYEQYF.